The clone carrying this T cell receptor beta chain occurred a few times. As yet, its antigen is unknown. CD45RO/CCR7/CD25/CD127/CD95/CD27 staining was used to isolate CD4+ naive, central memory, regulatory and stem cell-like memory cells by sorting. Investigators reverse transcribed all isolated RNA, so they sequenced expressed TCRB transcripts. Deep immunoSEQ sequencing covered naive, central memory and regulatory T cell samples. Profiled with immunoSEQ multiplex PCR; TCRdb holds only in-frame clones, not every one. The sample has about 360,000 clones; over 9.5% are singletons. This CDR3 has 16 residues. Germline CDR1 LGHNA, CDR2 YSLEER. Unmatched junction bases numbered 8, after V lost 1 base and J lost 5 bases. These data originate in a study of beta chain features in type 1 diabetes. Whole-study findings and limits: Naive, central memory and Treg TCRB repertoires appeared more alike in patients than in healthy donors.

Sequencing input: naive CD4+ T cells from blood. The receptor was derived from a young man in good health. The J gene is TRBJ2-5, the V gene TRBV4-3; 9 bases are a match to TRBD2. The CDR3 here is CASSQVRAGGLETQYF. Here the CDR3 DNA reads TGCGCCAGCAGCCAAGTCCGAGCGGGAGGACTTGAGACCCAGTACTTC.